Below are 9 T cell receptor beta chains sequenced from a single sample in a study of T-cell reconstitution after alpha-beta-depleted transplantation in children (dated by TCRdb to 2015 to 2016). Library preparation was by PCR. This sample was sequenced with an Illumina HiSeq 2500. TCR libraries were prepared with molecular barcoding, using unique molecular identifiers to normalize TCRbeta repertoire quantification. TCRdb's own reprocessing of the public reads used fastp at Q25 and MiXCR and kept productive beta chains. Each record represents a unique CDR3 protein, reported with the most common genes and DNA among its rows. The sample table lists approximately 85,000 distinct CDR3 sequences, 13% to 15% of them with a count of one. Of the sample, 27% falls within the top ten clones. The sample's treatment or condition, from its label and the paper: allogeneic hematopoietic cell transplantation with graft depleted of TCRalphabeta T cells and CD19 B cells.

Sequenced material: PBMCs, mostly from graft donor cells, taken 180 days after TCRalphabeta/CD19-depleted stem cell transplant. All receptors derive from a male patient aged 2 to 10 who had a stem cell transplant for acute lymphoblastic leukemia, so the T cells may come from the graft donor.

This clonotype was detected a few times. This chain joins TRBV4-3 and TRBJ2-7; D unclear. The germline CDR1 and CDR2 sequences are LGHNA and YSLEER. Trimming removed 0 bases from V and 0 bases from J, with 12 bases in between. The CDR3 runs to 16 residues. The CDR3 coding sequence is TGCGCCAGCAGCCAAGATCCCGGCTTATACTCCTACGAGCAGTACTTC. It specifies CASSQDPGLYSYEQYF.

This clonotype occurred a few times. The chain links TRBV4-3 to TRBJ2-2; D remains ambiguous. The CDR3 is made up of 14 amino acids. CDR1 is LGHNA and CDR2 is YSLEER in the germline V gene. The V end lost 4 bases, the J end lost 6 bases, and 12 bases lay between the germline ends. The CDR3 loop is CASSPSWRPGELFF. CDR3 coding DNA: TGCGCCAGCAGCCCCTCCTGGAGACCCGGGGAGCTGTTTTTT.

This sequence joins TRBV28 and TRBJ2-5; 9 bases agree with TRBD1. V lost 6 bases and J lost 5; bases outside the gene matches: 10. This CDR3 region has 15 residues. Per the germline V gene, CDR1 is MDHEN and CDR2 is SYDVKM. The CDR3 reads CASRAPGQGGETQYF. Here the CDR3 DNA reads TGTGCCAGCAGAGCACCGGGACAGGGCGGCGAGACCCAGTACTTC.

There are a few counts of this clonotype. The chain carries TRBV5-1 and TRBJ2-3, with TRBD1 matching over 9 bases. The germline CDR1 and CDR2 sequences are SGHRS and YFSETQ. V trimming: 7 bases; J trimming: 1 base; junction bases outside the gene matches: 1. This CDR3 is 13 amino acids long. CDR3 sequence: CASGDRGTDTQYF. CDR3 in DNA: TGCGCCAGCGGGGACAGGGGCACAGATACGCAGTATTTT.

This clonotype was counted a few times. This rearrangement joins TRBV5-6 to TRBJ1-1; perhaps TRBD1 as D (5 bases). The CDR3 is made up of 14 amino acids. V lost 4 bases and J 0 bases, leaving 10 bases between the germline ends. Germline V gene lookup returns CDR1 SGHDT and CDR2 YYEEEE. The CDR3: CASSPTGMNTEAFF. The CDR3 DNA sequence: TGTGCCAGCAGCCCTACAGGCATGAACACTGAAGCTTTCTTT.

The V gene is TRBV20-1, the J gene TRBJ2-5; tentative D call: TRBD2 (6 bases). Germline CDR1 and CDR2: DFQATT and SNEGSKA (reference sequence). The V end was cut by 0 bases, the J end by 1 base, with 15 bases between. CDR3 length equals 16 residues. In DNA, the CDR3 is TGCAGTGCTAGAGATCAGAACCGGGACTTCCAAGAGACCCAGTACTTC. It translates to CSARDQNRDFQETQYF.

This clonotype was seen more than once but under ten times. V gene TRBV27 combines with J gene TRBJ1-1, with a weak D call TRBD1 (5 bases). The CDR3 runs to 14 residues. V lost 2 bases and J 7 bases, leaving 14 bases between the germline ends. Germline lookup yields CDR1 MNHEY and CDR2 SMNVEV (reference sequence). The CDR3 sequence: CASSLTPRRGEAFF. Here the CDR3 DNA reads TGTGCCAGCAGTTTAACGCCAAGAAGGGGTGAAGCTTTCTTT.

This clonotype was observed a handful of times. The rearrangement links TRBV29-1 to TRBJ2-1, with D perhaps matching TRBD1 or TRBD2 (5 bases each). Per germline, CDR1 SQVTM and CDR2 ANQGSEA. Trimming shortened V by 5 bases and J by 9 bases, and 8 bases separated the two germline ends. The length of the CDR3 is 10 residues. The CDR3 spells CSVTGAEQFF. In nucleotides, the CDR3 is TGCAGCGTTACCGGGGCTGAGCAGTTCTTC.

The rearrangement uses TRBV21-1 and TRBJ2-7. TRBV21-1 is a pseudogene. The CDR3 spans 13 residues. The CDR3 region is CASSRGRFYEQYF. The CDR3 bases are TGTGCCAGCAGCCGAGGCAGGTTCTACGAGCAGTACTTC.